Each of the 31 T cell receptor beta chains below was sequenced from the same sample in a study of OX40 agonist ivuxolimab in advanced cancers. Repertoires were generated with immunoSEQ multiplex PCR, while TCRdb's copy carries only in-frame clones and drops some. Here the sample spans 89,000 or so clones, about 90% being singletons. The sequenced sample was CD4+ or CD8+ T cells sorted from blood, obtained in a trial of the OX40 agonist ivuxolimab. The source is an adult with an advanced solid tumor such as melanoma, head and neck, liver or kidney cancer.

Only a few counts were recorded for this clone. The chain uses TRBV6-1 and TRBJ2-6; D call uncertain. V gave up 1 base and J gave up 0 bases, with 4 bases separating them. This CDR3 has 15 residues. CDR1 and CDR2 (germline): MNHNS, SASEGT. The CDR3 spells CASSEGVSGANVLTF. The CDR3 nucleotides read TGTGCCAGCAGTGAAGGGGTCTCTGGGGCCAACGTCCTGACTTTC.

Only a few counts were recorded for this clone. V and J are TRBV30 and TRBJ1-5; 7 nucleotides agree with TRBD1. This CDR3 contains 16 residues. The V gene's germline CDR1 is GTSNPN and CDR2 SVGIG (reference sequence). V shed 3 bases, J shed 0 bases, and the junction held 8 bases outside the gene matches. The CDR3, as DNA: TGTGCCTGGAGCCAGACAGGGATCTATAGCAATCAGCCCCAGCATTTT. This gives the protein CAWSQTGIYSNQPQHF.

The gene calls are TRBV4-3 and TRBJ1-1; 9 bases match TRBD1. The CDR3 is made up of 18 amino acids. The V gene's germline CDR1 is LGHNA and CDR2 YSLEER. The V and J ends lost 3 bases and 5 bases, in that order; junction bases with no gene match: 16. CDR3 DNA sequence: TGCGCCAGCAGCCAGACCCCCCCCTCGGGACAGGGCTGGACTGAAGCTTTCTTT. Protein sequence: CASSQTPPSGQGWTEAFF.

The genes are TRBV6-5 and TRBJ1-5; the match to TRBD1 covers 9 bases. CDR3 length: 14 residues. Germline CDR1 is MNHEY and CDR2 is SVGAGI. J gave up 5 bases and V 5 bases, and 4 bases lay outside the gene matches. CDR3 DNA sequence: TGTGCCAGCAGTCCCGACAGGGGGGATCAGCCCCAGCATTTT. Its protein is CASSPDRGDQPQHF.

This chain uses TRBV30 with TRBJ1-2; 8 bases align to TRBD1. Trimming took 0 bases from V and 8 from J; bases not matched to a gene: 8. The V gene's germline CDR1 is GTSNPN and CDR2 SVGIG (reference sequence). The CDR3 contains 14 residues. The CDR3: CAWSVGQGFDGYTF. The CDR3 bases are TGTGCCTGGAGTGTTGGACAGGGCTTTGACGGCTACACCTTC.

In this sample, this clone turned up a few times. V usage is TRBV9 and J usage is TRBJ2-1; D possibly corresponds to TRBD1 (6 bases). The ends were cut back, 4 bases at V and 2 bases at J, with 13 bases in the middle. CDR1 and CDR2 from the germline V gene are SGDLS and YYNGEE. This CDR3 comprises 15 residues. The CDR3 loop is CASSNTGLPYNEQFF. CDR3 nucleotides: TGTGCCAGCAGCAACACAGGGTTGCCCTACAATGAGCAGTTCTTC.

The chain links TRBV27 to TRBJ1-2, with TRBD1 matching 7 bases. Trimming took 3 bases from V and 4 from J; bases not matched to a gene: 5. The CDR3 loop spans 14 amino acids. Germline V gives CDR1 MNHEY, CDR2 SMNVEV (reference sequence). The CDR3 loop reads CASSFLAGGYGYTF. The CDR3 DNA reads as TGTGCCAGCAGTTTTCTGGCAGGGGGCTATGGCTACACCTTC.

This clone was detected a few times. This sequence joins TRBV4-1 and TRBJ1-5; unclear D gene. This CDR3 has 16 residues. The germline V and J ends were trimmed by 2 bases and 0 bases, with 11 bases remaining between them. The V gene's germline CDR1 is MGHRA and CDR2 YSYEKL. CDR3 sequence reads: CASSQSPAYSNQPQHF. CDR3 in DNA: TGCGCCAGCAGCCAATCGCCGGCCTATAGCAATCAGCCCCAGCATTTT.

This clone was detected once. V and J are TRBV10-1 and TRBJ1-1; 7 positions agree with TRBD1. J was trimmed by 3 bases and V by 0 bases; bases with no gene match: 4. The CDR3 runs to 15 residues. Looked up from germline, CDR1 is WNHNN and CDR2 is SYGVQD (reference sequence). The CDR3 DNA sequence: TGCGCCAGCAGTGAGTCCGGGGGACAGTACACTGAAGCTTTCTTT. As protein: CASSESGGQYTEAFF.

The V gene is TRBV13, the J gene TRBJ1-1; no definite D call. Trimming shortened V by 2 bases and J by 3 bases, and 13 bases separated the two germline ends. The CDR3 is 15 residues long. Per germline, CDR1 PRHDT and CDR2 FYEKMQ (reference sequence). The CDR3 here is CASSLMRGLDTEAFF. CDR3 in DNA: TGTGCCAGCAGCTTAATGCGGGGTCTAGACACTGAAGCTTTCTTT. The full variable domain, in which reference TRBV13 and TRBJ1-1 provide the parts outside the CDR3, is AAGVIQSPRHLIKEKRETATLKCYPIPRHDTVYWYQQGPGQDPQFLISFYEKMQSDKGSIPDRFSAQQFSDYHSELNMSSLELGDSALYFCASSLMRGLDTEAFFGQGTRLTVV.

The chain links TRBV27 to TRBJ1-5; D gene ambiguous. The CDR3 has 12 residues. Trimming took 5 bases from V and 6 from J, leaving 8 bases between them. Germline CDR1 and CDR2: MNHEY and SMNVEV (reference sequence). The CDR3 sequence: CASSLDPQPQHF. Written as DNA, the CDR3 is TGTGCCAGCAGTCTGGACCCTCAGCCCCAGCATTTT.

The chain has TRBV27 and TRBJ1-1; the D is unclear. Per the germline V gene, CDR1 is MNHEY and CDR2 is SMNVEV (reference sequence). The CDR3 loop spans 14 amino acids. Trimming left V 3 bases short and J 0 bases short, with 8 bases between. The CDR3 nucleotides are TGTGCCAGCAGTTTGAGGAACCTGAACACTGAAGCTTTCTTT. Its protein is CASSLRNLNTEAFF.

The J gene is TRBJ1-5, the V gene TRBV27; D is uncertain. Trimming shortened V by 3 bases and J by 7 bases, and 10 bases separated the two germline ends. This CDR3 region has 13 residues. Looked up from germline, CDR1 is MNHEY and CDR2 is SMNVEV (reference sequence). The CDR3 DNA follows: TGTGCCAGCAGTTTTGGGGTAACGCAGCCCCAGCATTTT. This encodes CASSFGVTQPQHF.

The V and J genes are TRBV28 and TRBJ1-6; TRBD1 might be the D (5 bases). Germline V gives CDR1 MDHEN, CDR2 SYDVKM. V dropped 2 bases and J dropped 0 bases, with 14 bases sitting between them. This CDR3 comprises 18 residues. CDR3 DNA: TGTGCCAGCAGTTTACCGTTCGGGACCAGCTCCTATAATTCACCCCTCCACTTT. Translation: CASSLPFGTSSYNSPLHF.

The chain links TRBV5-4 to TRBJ2-5; unclear D gene. Deletions cut 10 bases from V and 11 bases from J, with 18 bases between. Germline V CDR1 and CDR2: SGHNT, YYREEE (reference sequence). The CDR3 runs to 11 residues. CDR3 loop: CAAGLRDGQYF. CDR3 DNA: TGTGCCGCCGGCCTCCGTGACGGGCAGTACTTC.

J is TRBJ1-1 and V is TRBV6-5; 7 bases fit TRBD1. V dropped 7 bases and J dropped 4; count of bases not matched to a gene: 3. CDR3 length: 12 residues. Germline V gives CDR1 MNHEY, CDR2 SVGAGI. The CDR3 sequence: CASTQGGTEAFF. The CDR3 nucleotides read TGTGCCAGCACCCAGGGGGGCACTGAAGCTTTCTTT.

This rearrangement joins TRBV28 to TRBJ2-2; D is perhaps TRBD2 (5 bases). Germline V lookup: CDR1 MDHEN, CDR2 SYDVKM. Between the trimmed V and J ends, which lost 4 bases and 7 bases, there was a span of 10 bases. This CDR3 spans 13 amino acids. The CDR3 loop is CASSWRVDGELFF. CDR3 coding DNA: TGTGCCAGCAGTTGGCGGGTTGACGGGGAGCTGTTTTTT.

The chain recombines TRBV6-5 with TRBJ2-1; perhaps D is TRBD1 or TRBD2 (6 bases each). Germline-derived CDR1 and CDR2 are MNHEY and SVGAGI. The CDR3 spans 14 residues. The V end was cut by 3 bases, the J end by 6 bases, with 12 bases between. CDR3 bases: TGTGCCAGCAGTTATGGGGGGCCGGCCAATGAGCAGTTCTTC. Translated, it gives CASSYGGPANEQFF.

The chain carries TRBV9 and TRBJ2-7; D ambiguous. The V gene's germline CDR1 is SGDLS and CDR2 YYNGEE. The length of the CDR3 is 13 residues. Trimming took 0 bases from V and 3 from J, leaving 7 bases between them. The CDR3 DNA is TGTGCCAGCAGCGTAGGGCAGAACTACGAGCAGTACTTC. Translated, it gives CASSVGQNYEQYF.

V and J are TRBV28 and TRBJ1-2, with a weak D call TRBD1 (5 bases). CDR1 and CDR2 from the germline V gene are MDHEN and SYDVKM. With 4 bases removed from V and 2 bases from J, the gap between germline ends came to 14 bases. This CDR3 has 15 residues. The chain's CDR3 is CASSYPPAGNYGYTF. The CDR3 DNA reads TGTGCCAGCAGTTACCCGCCGGCAGGGAACTATGGCTACACCTTC.

A single count supports this clone. The chain carries TRBV25-1 and TRBJ2-3; 7 nucleotides agree with TRBD2. From germline, CDR1 is MGHDK and CDR2 SYGVNS. The J segment lost 5 bases and the V segment lost 1 base, leaving 6 bases of the junction unmatched. The CDR3 runs 15 residues. This CDR3 reads CASSESPGEGDTQYF. CDR3 coding DNA: TGTGCCAGCAGTGAATCCCCGGGGGAGGGAGATACGCAGTATTTT.

The CDR3 bases are TGTGCCAGCAGTCAGACAGGGGGCTTCTATGGCTACACCTTC. Translating it yields CASSQTGGFYGYTF. The rearrangement links TRBV28 to TRBJ1-2, with 10 positions matching TRBD1. Germline V CDR1 and CDR2: MDHEN, SYDVKM. The CDR3 length is 14 residues. The ends lost 5 bases at V and 4 bases at J; junction bases unmatched: 4.

As DNA, the CDR3 is TGTGCCAGTAGCGGACAGCTGAACACTGAAGCTTTCTTT. Residues: CASSGQLNTEAFF. This sequence joins TRBV19 and TRBJ1-1, with a possible D match to TRBD1 (6 bases). This CDR3 contains 13 residues. V was cut by 6 bases and J by 0 bases, with 8 bases left in between. In germline, CDR1 is LNHDA, CDR2 SQIVND (reference sequence).

The CDR3 sequence is CASSQYNTGTDNYGYTF. Written as DNA, the CDR3 is TGCGCCAGCAGCCAATACAACACCGGGACTGACAACTATGGCTACACCTTC. V and J are TRBV4-1 and TRBJ1-2, with D maybe TRBD1 (5 bases). The V end lost 2 bases, the J end lost 2 bases, and 18 bases lay between the germline ends. The germline V gene has CDR1 MGHRA and CDR2 YSYEKL. This CDR3 spans 17 amino acids.

The chain couples TRBV27 to TRBJ2-6; tentatively, D is TRBD2 (5 bases). Germline values: CDR1 MNHEY, CDR2 SMNVEV (reference sequence). Between the trimmed V and J ends, which lost 0 bases and 0 bases, there was a span of 6 bases. CDR3 length: 16 amino acids. The CDR3 nucleotides are TGTGCCAGCAGTTTATCGGCGGGCTCTGGGGCCAACGTCCTGACTTTC. Translated, it gives CASSLSAGSGANVLTF.

V and J are TRBV4-3 and TRBJ2-1; TRBD2 agrees at 7 bases. Germline V lookup: CDR1 LGHNA, CDR2 YSLEER. There are 15 residues in the CDR3. V dropped 1 base and J dropped 9; count of bases not matched to a gene: 9. DNA of the CDR3: TGCGCCAGCAGCCAAGTATATGCGGGGGAGGGTGAGCAGTTCTTC. Its translation is CASSQVYAGEGEQFF.

The chain joins TRBV5-6 to TRBJ2-7; no reliable D call. V lost 0 bases, J lost 2 bases, and 3 bases lay in between. The CDR3 spans 12 residues. Germline-derived CDR1 and CDR2 are SGHDT and YYEEEE. This CDR3 is CASSLAPYEQYV. The CDR3 DNA follows: TGTGCCAGCAGCTTGGCCCCCTACGAGCAGTACGTC.

This rearrangement joins TRBV6-5 to TRBJ1-1; TRBD1 might be the D (5 bases). The CDR3 runs to 13 residues. With 2 bases removed from V and 5 bases from J, the gap between germline ends came to 9 bases. Germline CDR1 is MNHEY and CDR2 is SVGAGI. CDR3 nucleotide sequence: TGTGCCAGCAGTTACGGGGCGGGAACTGAAGCTTTCTTT. Protein sequence: CASSYGAGTEAFF.

This chain joins TRBV25-1 and TRBJ2-3, with D maybe TRBD2 (7 bases). Trimming took 8 bases from V and 0 from J, leaving 15 bases between them. The CDR3 totals 15 residues. The V gene's germline CDR1 is MGHDK and CDR2 SYGVNS. This CDR3 is CASGGGLTSTDTQYF. CDR3 in DNA: TGTGCCAGCGGGGGGGGCCTTACTAGCACAGATACGCAGTATTTT.

CDR3 residues: CASVSLAGVYNEQFF. The CDR3 nucleotides are TGTGCCAGCGTCTCCCTAGCGGGCGTATACAATGAGCAGTTCTTC. V is TRBV28 and J is TRBJ2-1; 8 bases agree with TRBD2. The CDR3 consists of 15 residues. Losses at the gene ends were 8 bases for V and 4 bases for J; bases not matched to a gene: 10. Looked up from germline, CDR1 is MDHEN and CDR2 is SYDVKM.

The gene calls are TRBV6-5 and TRBJ2-2, with a weak D call TRBD1 (5 bases). The CDR3 runs to 13 residues. V lost 6 bases, J lost 6 bases, and 11 bases lay in between. Germline-derived CDR1 and CDR2 are MNHEY and SVGAGI. This chain's CDR3 is CASRPGLPGELFF. The CDR3 coding sequence is TGTGCCAGCAGACCAGGGTTGCCCGGGGAGCTGTTTTTT.